A single sample is the source of the 32 T cell receptor beta chains below, sequenced in a study of beta chain features in type 1 diabetes. All of the isolated RNA was reverse transcribed, so expressed TCRB transcripts were sequenced. Profiling relied on immunoSEQ multiplex PCR, and the TCRdb table lists in-frame clones only, not all of them. There are tens of thousands of clones in the sample; roughly 31% occur only once, and over 0.35% lies in the top ten. Sequenced material: stem cell memory CD4+ T cells from blood. These receptors were obtained from a woman in her late teens or twenties in good health.

V gene TRBV2 combines with J gene TRBJ2-2; weak D call: TRBD1 (5 bases). CDR3 length: 15 amino acids. Germline V gene data show CDR1 as SNHLY and CDR2 as FYNNEI. V dropped 5 bases and J dropped 6 bases, with 16 bases sitting between them. The CDR3 DNA reads as TGTGCCAGCAGTTGGGCAGGGATCGGTTCCGGGGAGCTGTTTTTT. Encoded protein: CASSWAGIGSGELFF.

The chain uses TRBV18 and TRBJ1-5; 7 bases map to TRBD1. This CDR3 spans 17 amino acids. Trimming cost V 6 bases and J 1 base; bases outside gene matches: 12. The V gene's germline CDR1 is KGHSH and CDR2 LQKENI. The CDR3 is CASSRDSIAISNQPQHF. CDR3 nucleotides: TGTGCCAGCTCGAGGGACAGCATCGCTATCAGCAATCAGCCCCAGCATTTT.

This chain joins TRBV19 and TRBJ1-5; D is perhaps TRBD1 (6 bases). V lost 7 bases to trimming and J lost 7 bases, with 14 bases between them. This CDR3 is built from 13 residues. Germline lookup yields CDR1 LNHDA and CDR2 SQIVND (reference sequence). The CDR3 DNA reads TGTGCCAGTAAGGGACAACCCGGCCAGCCCCAGCATTTT. Translation: CASKGQPGQPQHF.

This chain uses TRBV14 with TRBJ1-1; 7 bases are shared with TRBD1. The CDR3 runs to 15 residues. The ends lost 5 bases at V and 0 bases at J; junction bases unmatched: 6. Germline-derived CDR1 and CDR2 are SGHDN and FVKESK. The DNA for the CDR3 is TGTGCCAGCAGCTTCACGGGACAGTTGAACACTGAAGCTTTCTTT. This translates into CASSFTGQLNTEAFF.

This clone showed up just a few times. The chain couples TRBV30 to TRBJ1-5; D perhaps matches TRBD1 (5 bases). V gave up 2 bases and J gave up 8 bases, with 16 bases separating them. Germline loops: CDR1 GTSNPN, CDR2 SVGIG (reference sequence). The length of the CDR3 is 14 residues. Written as DNA, the CDR3 is TGTGCCTGGAGTCACGACAGCCTAAATAAGCCCCAGCATTTT. Its translation is CAWSHDSLNKPQHF. Complete variable domain (other parts from reference TRBV30 and TRBJ1-5): SQTIHQWPATLVQPVGSPLSLECTVEGTSNPNLYWYRQAAGRGLQLLFYSVGIGQISSEVPQNLSASRPQDRQFILSSKKLLLSDSGFYLCAWSHDSLNKPQHFGDGTRLSIL.

The V and J genes are TRBV5-8 and TRBJ2-3; D ambiguous. The V and J ends lost 1 base and 5 bases respectively, with 11 bases between them. The germline V gene encodes CDR1 SGHTS and CDR2 YDEGEE. The length of the CDR3 is 14 residues. CDR3 in amino acids: CASSLLQRVDTQYF. CDR3 coding DNA: TGTGCCAGCAGCTTGCTTCAACGGGTAGATACGCAGTATTTT. Combining the CDR3 with reference TRBV5-8 and TRBJ2-3 gives the whole variable domain EAGVTQSPTHLIKTRGQQATLRCSPISGHTSVYWYQQALGLGLQFLLWYDEGEERNRGNFPPRFSGRQFPNYSSELNVNALELEDSALYLCASSLLQRVDTQYFGPGTRLTVL.

The chain employs TRBV19 and TRBJ2-1, with 12 bases that match TRBD1. The CDR3 is 17 amino acids. J gave up 7 bases and V 5 bases, and 12 bases lay outside the gene matches. Germline V gene lookup returns CDR1 LNHDA and CDR2 SQIVND (reference sequence). CDR3 residues: CASSSTRPGQGANEQFF. The CDR3 nucleotides read TGTGCCAGTAGTTCCACCCGACCGGGACAGGGGGCGAATGAGCAGTTCTTC.

V usage is TRBV10-2 and J usage is TRBJ1-1; D is possibly TRBD1 (6 bases). Germline CDR1 and CDR2: WSHSY and SAAADI. V lost 2 bases and J lost 5, with 12 bases in between. The CDR3 contains 14 residues. The chain's CDR3 is CASSEQGGGTEAFF. The CDR3 region has the DNA TGCGCCAGCAGTGAGCAAGGGGGGGGTACTGAAGCTTTCTTT.

The V and J genes are TRBV10-3 and TRBJ2-1; TRBD2 matches 12 bases. The V and J ends lost 6 bases and 5 bases, in that order; junction bases with no gene match: 5. The CDR3 has 15 residues. Germline V gene sequence: CDR1 ENHRY, CDR2 SYGVKD. DNA for the CDR3: TGTGCCATCAGGGAGCTAGCGGGAGGGAACAATGAGCAGTTCTTC. Protein: CAIRELAGGNNEQFF.

The chain carries TRBV4-2 and TRBJ2-3, with 9 bases aligning to TRBD1. The CDR3 has 15 amino acids. The V gene's germline CDR1 is LGHNA and CDR2 YNFKEQ. The V and J ends lost 4 bases and 2 bases, in that order; junction bases with no gene match: 4. The CDR3 region is CASSPGQGPTDTQYF. In DNA form, the CDR3 reads TGTGCCAGCAGCCCCGGACAGGGGCCCACAGATACGCAGTATTTT.

The chain uses TRBV7-2 and TRBJ1-2, with D hard to call. Trimming took off 1 base at V and 4 bases at J, with 7 bases between the two ends. The CDR3 contains 13 residues. Germline V gene data show CDR1 as SGHTA and CDR2 as FQGNSA. DNA of the CDR3: TGTGCCAGCAGCTTAGGAGGGAGCTATGGCTACACCTTC. Translated: CASSLGGSYGYTF.

The V gene is TRBV10-3, the J gene TRBJ2-4, with 10 bases fitting TRBD2. CDR1 ENHRY and CDR2 SYGVKD come from the germline V gene. J lost 1 base, V lost 3 bases, and 9 bases had no gene match. The length of the CDR3 is 18 residues. CDR3 loop: CAISDGPSGSRAKNIQYF. The CDR3 coding sequence is TGTGCCATCAGTGACGGGCCTAGCGGGAGCCGGGCCAAAAACATTCAGTACTTC.

The chain links TRBV5-1 to TRBJ2-7; 9 bases map to TRBD1. The junction had 9 bases not matched to a gene; V was cut back by 4 bases and J by 1 base. Germline lookup yields CDR1 SGHRS and CDR2 YFSETQ. The CDR3 extends over 16 amino acids. The CDR3 DNA reads TGCGCCAGCAGCCCTCCCGGGACAGGGAGATCCTACGAGCAGTACTTC. Protein sequence: CASSPPGTGRSYEQYF.

This chain connects TRBV11-2 to TRBJ1-2; 7 positions agree with TRBD1. This CDR3 contains 12 residues. In germline, CDR1 is SGHAT, CDR2 FQNNGV. V was pared by 4 bases and J by 8 bases, with 4 bases of the junction left unmatched. CDR3 amino acids: CASSSTGAGYTF. In DNA form, the CDR3 reads TGTGCCAGCAGCTCCACAGGGGCCGGCTACACCTTC.

This clone has just a few counts. The chain links TRBV9 to TRBJ1-5; maybe TRBD1 (6 bases). Germline V gene data show CDR1 as SGDLS and CDR2 as YYNGEE. With 4 bases removed from V and 7 bases from J, the gap between germline ends came to 15 bases. CDR3 length: 14 residues. In nucleotides, the CDR3 is TGTGCCAGCAGCCAGGGGCAGGGTGGGCAGCCCCAGCATTTT. It yields the protein CASSQGQGGQPQHF.

In this sample, this clone turned up a few times. This chain joins TRBV5-5 and TRBJ2-5; TRBD1 matches 8 bases. V gave up 6 bases and J gave up 6 bases; unmatched junction bases: 10. Per the germline V gene, CDR1 is SGHKS and CDR2 is YYEKEE (reference sequence). There are 14 residues in the CDR3. The DNA for the CDR3 is TGTGCCAGCACCAGATTGGACAGGGTACAGACCCAGTACTTC. Translating gives CASTRLDRVQTQYF.

This sequence joins TRBV18 and TRBJ2-5; D unclear. Germline V gives CDR1 KGHSH, CDR2 LQKENI. The length of the CDR3 is 15 residues. Trimming shortened V by 2 bases and J by 1 base, and 11 bases separated the two germline ends. The CDR3: CASSPNSITQETQYF. The DNA for the CDR3 is TGTGCCAGCTCACCAAACTCGATAACCCAAGAGACCCAGTACTTC.

The chain links TRBV9 to TRBJ2-2, with TRBD1 matching 9 bases. V lost 4 bases, J lost 3 bases, and 4 bases stayed unmatched. In germline, CDR1 is SGDLS, CDR2 YYNGEE. The CDR3 loop spans 15 amino acids. The DNA of the CDR3 is TGTGCCAGCAGCACGGGACAGGGCGACACCGGGGAGCTGTTTTTT. Translating it yields CASSTGQGDTGELFF.

This clone occurred a few times. The chain employs TRBV6-6 and TRBJ1-1, with a weak D call TRBD1 (5 bases). Looked up from germline, CDR1 is MNHNY and CDR2 is SVGAGI (reference sequence). The CDR3 consists of 13 residues. V was shortened by 5 bases and J by 6 bases, with 13 bases between the two germline ends. The CDR3 is CASSPGGTPEAFF. The DNA for the CDR3 is TGTGCCAGCAGTCCCGGGGGGACCCCTGAAGCTTTCTTT.

The sample holds one count of this clone. V and J are TRBV6-6 and TRBJ2-5; D gene unclear. The germline CDR1 and CDR2 sequences are MNHNY and SVGAGI (reference sequence). This CDR3 is 12 amino acids long. Trimming removed 5 bases at V and 1 base at J, with 5 bases between. Here the CDR3 reads CASSPSQETQYF. The CDR3 DNA sequence: TGTGCCAGCAGTCCCAGCCAAGAGACCCAGTACTTC.

The chain links TRBV11-2 to TRBJ2-3, with 7 bases that match TRBD2. This CDR3 has 17 amino acids. Looked up from germline, CDR1 is SGHAT and CDR2 is FQNNGV. V dropped 4 bases and J dropped 1; count of bases not matched to a gene: 11. CDR3 loop: CASSSRDAGEGTDTQYF. DNA for the CDR3: TGTGCCAGCAGCTCCCGGGACGCGGGGGAGGGCACAGATACGCAGTATTTT.

The gene calls are TRBV11-2 and TRBJ2-1; D is unclear. The CDR3 sequence is 16 residues long. Trimming removed 0 bases from V and 0 bases from J, with 9 bases in between. The germline gives CDR1 SGHAT, CDR2 FQNNGV. This CDR3 is CASSLDRLSSYNEQFF. The CDR3 nucleotides read TGTGCCAGCAGCTTAGATAGACTGAGCTCCTACAATGAGCAGTTCTTC. Full variable domain (missing parts from reference TRBV11-2 and TRBJ2-1): EAGVAQSPRYKIIEKRQSVAFWCNPISGHATLYWYQQILGQGPKLLIQFQNNGVVDDSQLPKDRFSAERLKGVDSTLKIQPAKLEDSAVYLCASSLDRLSSYNEQFFGPGTRLTVL.

The rearrangement joins TRBV18 to TRBJ2-7; 7 bases line up with TRBD1. Germline CDR1 KGHSH, CDR2 LQKENI. The CDR3 runs to 13 residues. Trimming took 3 bases from V and 1 from J; bases not matched to a gene: 0. CDR3 DNA: TGTGCCAGCTCACCGGGACAGTCCTACGAGCAGTACTTC. It specifies CASSPGQSYEQYF.

This clone was counted a few times. The chain combines TRBV7-2 with TRBJ2-2, with D possibly being TRBD2 (6 bases). The V gene lost 3 bases and the J gene lost 6 bases, with 11 bases spanning the gap. This CDR3 has 14 amino acids. Germline loops: CDR1 SGHTA, CDR2 FQGNSA. In nucleotides, the CDR3 is TGTGCCAGCAGCTTCCTTGGCGGGGCCGGGGAGCTGTTTTTT. This gives the protein CASSFLGGAGELFF.

Comment on this clone: At one of its ends the junction is not consistent with the germline gene, which may arise from a read error. The V call is TRBV7-3, the J call TRBJ2-6; 9 bases are shared with TRBD1. Per germline, CDR1 SGHTA and CDR2 FQGTGA. The CDR3 has 16 residues. CDR3 sequence reads: CASSSGQGTGVNVLTF. The CDR3 nucleotides read TGTGCCAGCAGCTCGGGACAGGGAACTGGGGTCAACGTCCTGACTTTC.

This clone was seen at least ten times. The chain combines TRBV7-2 with TRBJ2-1; D perhaps matches TRBD2 (6 bases). The CDR3 length is 12 residues. Germline CDR1 is SGHTA and CDR2 is FQGNSA. Trimming stripped 2 bases from V and 14 bases from J, with 13 bases between. CDR3 nucleotides: TGTGCCAGCAGCTTAACCCGGGGGTCGAAGTTCTTC. Its translation: CASSLTRGSKFF. Using reference TRBV7-2 and TRBJ2-1 for the parts outside the CDR3, the full variable domain is GAGVSQSPSNKVTEKGKDVELRCDPISGHTALYWYRQSLGQGLEFLIYFQGNSAPDKSGLPSDRFSAERTGGSVSTLTIQRTQQEDSAVYLCASSLTRGSKFFGPGTRLTVL.

The genes are TRBV30 and TRBJ1-1; TRBD1 might be the D (5 bases). Germline lookup yields CDR1 GTSNPN and CDR2 SVGIG (reference sequence). The CDR3 has 12 amino acids. Trimming stripped 4 bases from V and 8 bases from J, with 14 bases between. The CDR3 spells CAWTRVTAEAFF. In DNA, the CDR3 is TGTGCCTGGACCCGAGTGACAGCCGAAGCTTTCTTT.

This clone has only one observation. V usage is TRBV2 and J usage is TRBJ2-3; 14 positions agree with TRBD2. Per germline, CDR1 SNHLY and CDR2 FYNNEI. The V gene end was trimmed by 5 bases and the J gene end by 5 bases; junction bases not matched to a gene: 3. This CDR3 contains 15 residues. As DNA, the CDR3 is TGTGCCAGCAGTCGACTAGCGGGGGGGGGAGATACGCAGTATTTT. This translates into CASSRLAGGGDTQYF. Filled out from reference TRBV2 and TRBJ2-3, the complete variable domain reads EPEVTQTPSHQVTQMGQEVILRCVPISNHLYFYWYRQILGQKVEFLVSFYNNEISEKSEIFDDQFSVERPDGSNFTLKIRSTKLEDSAMYFCASSRLAGGGDTQYFGPGTRLTVL.

This clone was seen a few times. The rearrangement uses TRBV7-2 and TRBJ1-4; no reliable D call. CDR1 SGHTA and CDR2 FQGNSA come from the germline V gene. Trimming cost V 4 bases and J 7 bases, with 10 bases left between them. The CDR3 covers 13 residues. The CDR3 DNA follows: TGTGCCAGCAGCTGGTTACTAAGTGAAAAACTGTTTTTT. Translation gives CASSWLLSEKLFF.

This clone occurred once. The rearrangement links TRBV30 to TRBJ1-3; weak D call: TRBD1 (6 bases). Germline CDR1 is GTSNPN and CDR2 is SVGIG (reference sequence). Trimming cost V 5 bases and J 2 bases, with 10 bases left between them. This CDR3 spans 13 amino acids. The CDR3 DNA follows: TGTGCCTGGGCACGACAGGCTGGAAACACCATATATTTT. Its protein is CAWARQAGNTIYF.

This chain uses TRBV5-1 with TRBJ2-5, with TRBD2 matching over 14 bases. CDR1 SGHRS and CDR2 YFSETQ come from the germline V gene. The CDR3 is 17 residues long. V lost 0 bases and J lost 4; bases outside the gene matches: 5. CDR3 nucleotide sequence: TGCGCCAGCAGCTTGGCCCCGGGACTAGCGGGAGCAGAGACCCAGTACTTC. It translates to CASSLAPGLAGAETQYF.

This chain connects TRBV5-1 to TRBJ2-2, with 8 bases aligning to TRBD1. CDR3 size: 15 residues. Germline V gene sequence: CDR1 SGHRS, CDR2 YFSETQ. With 4 bases clipped from V and 5 bases from J, the junction kept 7 bases outside the gene matches. CDR3 coding DNA: TGCGCCAGCAGCAGAAAGACAGGGGAGACCGGGGAGCTGTTTTTT. It yields the protein CASSRKTGETGELFF.